One and the same sample provided the 21 T cell receptor beta chains below, sequenced in a study of OX40 agonist ivuxolimab in advanced cancers. TCRdb keeps only in-frame clones here, not all; method: immunoSEQ multiplex PCR. The table records roughly 51,000 clones, around nine tenths of them present only once. Sequences were derived from CD4+ or CD8+ T cells sorted from blood, sampled in a trial of the OX40 agonist ivuxolimab. The receptors here all came from an adult with an advanced solid tumor such as melanoma, head and neck, liver or kidney cancer.

This clone was observed once. This chain joins TRBV6-5 and TRBJ1-2, with D uncertain. CDR3 length equals 14 residues. Germline CDR1 is MNHEY and CDR2 is SVGAGI. V was shortened by 7 bases and J by 7 bases, with 19 bases between the two germline ends. CDR3 sequence reads: CASTSMGSYRGYTF. CDR3 DNA sequence: TGTGCCAGCACGTCCATGGGGAGTTATCGTGGCTACACCTTC.

J is TRBJ2-1 and V is TRBV4-1; 8 bases line up with TRBD2. V shed 4 bases, J shed 0 bases, and the junction held 8 bases outside the gene matches. The CDR3 spans 17 residues. The germline CDR1 and CDR2 sequences are MGHRA and YSYEKL. The CDR3 region is CASSRDVAGSSYNEQFF. In DNA form, the CDR3 reads TGCGCCAGCAGCCGAGACGTAGCGGGAAGCTCCTACAATGAGCAGTTCTTC.

The V gene is TRBV6-5, the J gene TRBJ2-7, with 12 bases that match TRBD2. From germline, CDR1 is MNHEY and CDR2 SVGAGI. CDR3 length: 14 residues. J was trimmed by 7 bases and V by 5 bases; bases with no gene match: 6. In DNA form, the CDR3 reads TGTGCCAGCAGTCGACTAGCGGGAGTGGGTGAGCAGTACTTC. It specifies CASSRLAGVGEQYF.

J is TRBJ2-1 and V is TRBV5-4; 7 nucleotides align to TRBD2. V trimming: 5 bases; J trimming: 7 bases; junction bases outside the gene matches: 9. Germline CDR1 is SGHNT and CDR2 is YYREEE (reference sequence). This CDR3 region has 14 residues. In nucleotides, the CDR3 is TGTGCCAGCAGACTGGCGGCGGGAGCTAATGAGCAGTTCTTC. Protein: CASRLAAGANEQFF.

The CDR3 region has the DNA TGTGCCAGCAGCCGAGGGGCAGGGAAAGAGACCCAGTACTTC. Its translation: CASSRGAGKETQYF. The chain recombines TRBV7-6 with TRBJ2-5; perhaps D is TRBD1 or TRBD2 (5 bases each). This CDR3 is built from 14 residues. Deletions cut 5 bases from V and 3 bases from J, with 13 bases between. In germline, CDR1 is SGHVS, CDR2 FNYEAQ.

This chain connects TRBV28 to TRBJ2-5; no definite D call. V lost 6 bases and J lost 7, with 12 bases in between. Germline CDR1 MDHEN, CDR2 SYDVKM. CDR3 length: 12 amino acids. CDR3 DNA sequence: TGTGCCAGCAGGGTACCCACGGGGACCCAGTACTTC. Its translation: CASRVPTGTQYF.

V and J are TRBV4-1 and TRBJ2-7; 7 positions agree with TRBD2. Per germline, CDR1 MGHRA and CDR2 YSYEKL. Germline trimming cut 6 bases from V and 5 bases from J; bases unmatched to any gene: 10. The CDR3 consists of 14 residues. CDR3: CASRTAGTKDEQYF. CDR3 nucleotides: TGCGCCAGCAGGACTGCCGGGACTAAGGACGAGCAGTACTTC.

This clone was seen just once. The chain uses TRBV21-1 and TRBJ2-5; TRBD2, the D gene given by the table, was not confirmed from the DNA. TRBV21-1 is assigned pseudogene status. The CDR3 is made up of 13 amino acids. CDR3 residues: CASSKGRSETQYF. CDR3 nucleotide sequence: TGTGCCAGCAGCAAAGGGAGATCAGAGACCCAGTACTTC.

CDR3 coding DNA: TGTGCCAGCAGCCGGCCCGGGACGGTCCAGATGGATGGCTACACCTTC. This encodes CASSRPGTVQMDGYTF. This chain links TRBV28 with TRBJ1-2; possible D gene TRBD1, 5 bases. The V and J ends lost 6 bases and 6 bases respectively, with 23 bases between them. This CDR3 spans 16 amino acids. Germline assignment: CDR1 MDHEN and CDR2 SYDVKM.

The V and J genes are TRBV28 and TRBJ1-2, with 8 bases identical to TRBD1. V trimming: 3 bases; J trimming: 3 bases; junction bases outside the gene matches: 3. The germline gives CDR1 MDHEN, CDR2 SYDVKM. The CDR3 is 14 amino acids. The CDR3 protein is CASSFRGRDYGYTF. In DNA form, the CDR3 reads TGTGCCAGCAGTTTCAGGGGGCGCGACTATGGCTACACCTTC.

This sequence joins TRBV28 and TRBJ1-2; the D is unclear. The CDR3 covers 13 residues. Trimming took 2 bases from V and 4 from J, leaving 8 bases between them. CDR1 is MDHEN, CDR2 SYDVKM, per germline. The CDR3 DNA is TGTGCCAGCAGTTTAGAAGCGGGCTATGGCTACACCTTC. Amino acid sequence: CASSLEAGYGYTF.

Of note for this clone: At one end the junction does not follow the germline gene, possibly because of a read error. This sequence joins TRBV5-8 and TRBJ1-1; TRBD1 matches at 8 bases. The length of the CDR3 is 13 residues. Germline CDR1 and CDR2: SGHTS and YDEGEE. The CDR3 bases are TGTGCCGGCAGGGCAGGGGGCTTCACTGAAGCTTTCTTT. It codes for CAGRAGGFTEAFF.

This clone was seen only once. V and J are TRBV5-4 and TRBJ2-7, with 14 bases identical to TRBD2. The V segment lost 4 bases and the J segment 2 bases; nucleotides outside the gene matches: 5. The CDR3 extends over 16 amino acids. Germline V gives CDR1 SGHNT, CDR2 YYREEE (reference sequence). The CDR3 DNA reads TGTGCCAGCAGCCCGGGACTAGCGGGAGTTCCCTACGAGCAGTACTTC. Translating it yields CASSPGLAGVPYEQYF.

The chain links TRBV5-8 to TRBJ2-6, with D perhaps TRBD1 (6 bases). The germline gives CDR1 SGHTS, CDR2 YDEGEE. The ends were cut back, 1 base at V and 0 bases at J, with 20 bases in the middle. The CDR3 loop spans 20 amino acids. The CDR3 region is CASSLSLQGATHSGANVLTF. The CDR3 DNA sequence: TGTGCCAGCAGCTTGAGTCTACAGGGAGCCACCCACTCTGGGGCCAACGTCCTGACTTTC.

The chain is built from TRBV30 and TRBJ1-2; 12 bases map to TRBD1. The junction had 11 bases not matched to a gene; V was cut back by 5 bases and J by 13 bases. CDR3 size: 13 residues. Germline loops: CDR1 GTSNPN, CDR2 SVGIG (reference sequence). CDR3 DNA: TGTGCCTGGGGGAGGGGACAGGGGGCTTTCGTCACCTTC. This gives the protein CAWGRGQGAFVTF. The complete variable domain, with remaining parts taken from reference TRBV30 and TRBJ1-2, reads SQTIHQWPATLVQPVGSPLSLECTVEGTSNPNLYWYRQAAGRGLQLLFYSVGIGQISSEVPQNLSASRPQDRQFILSSKKLLLSDSGFYLCAWGRGQGAFVTFGSGTRLTVV.

J is TRBJ2-7 and V is TRBV10-2, with TRBD2 identical over 7 bases. This CDR3 has 13 amino acids. CDR1 and CDR2 from the germline V gene are WSHSY and SAAADI. Trimming took 8 bases from V and 2 from J; bases not matched to a gene: 6. The CDR3 spells CASGAGFTYEQYF. The DNA for the CDR3 is TGCGCCAGCGGAGCGGGATTCACCTACGAGCAGTACTTC.

The gene calls are TRBV5-1 and TRBJ2-3; the match to TRBD1 covers 9 bases. The CDR3 has 15 residues. Germline CDR1 is SGHRS and CDR2 is YFSETQ. After removal of 0 bases from V and 4 bases from J, the junction contained 3 bases not matched to a gene. The CDR3 DNA is TGCGCCAGCAGCTTGGGGGGGACAGGGCCAGATACGCAGTATTTT. It is translated as CASSLGGTGPDTQYF.

Turning to this clone: The junction does not match germline at one end; this may be a read error. V and J are TRBV28 and TRBJ2-5; D gene uncertain. The CDR3 is made up of 13 amino acids. Germline-derived CDR1 and CDR2 are MDHEN and SYDVKM. The CDR3 sequence: CASSLGSQKTQYF. For the CDR3, the DNA is TGTGCCAGCAGTTTAGGCAGCCAAAAGACCCAGTACTTC.

The rearrangement joins TRBV28 to TRBJ2-5; 8 bases map to TRBD1. J lost 0 bases, V lost 4 bases, and 4 bases had no gene match. The CDR3 has 15 amino acids. CDR1 and CDR2 (germline): MDHEN, SYDVKM. CDR3 sequence (DNA): TGTGCCAGCAGTTCCCGCAGGGGGCACCAAGAGACCCAGTACTTC. Translation gives CASSSRRGHQETQYF.

The CDR3 spells CASSLELGNTGELFF. The CDR3 region has the DNA TGTGCCAGCAGCTTAGAGCTGGGAAACACCGGGGAGCTGTTTTTT. The chain uses TRBV7-2 and TRBJ2-2; D not resolved. In germline, CDR1 is SGHTA, CDR2 FQGNSA. CDR3 length: 15 amino acids. V was pared by 1 base and J by 2 bases, with 8 bases between.

The V call is TRBV5-1, the J call TRBJ2-2, with D possibly TRBD1 on 5 matching bases. This CDR3 comprises 15 residues. The V gene's germline CDR1 is SGHRS and CDR2 YFSETQ. V lost 3 bases, J lost 0 bases, and 9 bases lay in between. DNA of the CDR3: TGCGCCAGCAGCTCCAGGGTTGCGAACACCGGGGAGCTGTTTTTT. It is translated as CASSSRVANTGELFF. The full variable domain, completed using reference TRBV5-1 and TRBJ2-2, is KAGVTQTPRYLIKTRGQQVTLSCSPISGHRSVSWYQQTPGQGLQFLFEYFSETQRNKGNFPGRFSGRQFSNSRSEMNVSTLELGDSALYLCASSSRVANTGELFFGEGSRLTVL.